The rows below give T cell receptor beta chains drawn from one sample of a study of blood T cell repertoires in COVID-19. Profiling relied on immunoSEQ multiplex PCR, and the TCRdb table lists in-frame clones only, not all of them. The sample consists of under 120,000 clones, roughly nine tenths of them appearing once. The sequencing input was peripheral blood. These receptors were obtained from a woman over 75 with acute or convalescent COVID-19. Both conserved end residues are part of each CDR3. A D gene is named only where the DNA matches it firmly. Rows may omit the clone size; those that give it use once, few, many or a size class.

v_call	d_call	j_call	cdr3_length	clone_size	cdr3_aa	cdr3_nt
TRBV18	TRBD1	TRBJ1-2	15	NA	CASSSDRDSNYGYTF	TGTGCCAGCTCGAGCGATCGGGACAGCAACTATGGCTACACCTTC
TRBV28	TRBD2	TRBJ2-2	16	NA	CASSLGASGGTGELFF	TGTGCCAGCAGTTTAGGGGCTAGCGGGGGCACCGGGGAGCTGTTTTTT
TRBV7-9	NA	TRBJ2-2	15	NA	CASSLASGVTGELFF	TGTGCCAGCAGCTTAGCTTCAGGGGTAACCGGGGAGCTGTTTTTT
TRBV7-9	NA	TRBJ2-5	14	NA	CASSPSSSEETQYF	TGTGCCAGCAGCCCTAGCAGTTCGGAGGAGACCCAGTACTTC
TRBV10-3	NA	TRBJ1-2	12	NA	CATTPTGFGYTF	TGTGCCACGACACCAACGGGGTTTGGCTACACCTTC
TRBV2	TRBD1	TRBJ1-2	14	NA	CASSYRTGGRGYTF	TGTGCCAGCAGTTATAGGACAGGGGGCCGGGGCTACACCTTC
TRBV2	NA	TRBJ2-3	19	NA	CASSLRSRGSLGASDTQYF	TGTGCCAGCAGTTTGAGGTCGCGGGGCTCCCTCGGGGCGTCAGATACGCAGTATTTT
TRBV4-1	TRBD1	TRBJ2-4	15	NA	CASSQEDRAINIQYF	TGCGCCAGCAGCCAAGAGGACAGGGCGATCAACATTCAGTACTTC
TRBV7-3	TRBD2	TRBJ2-2	16	NA	CASSPPPGGPNGELFF	TGTGCCAGCAGCCCCCCCCCGGGGGGGCCCAACGGGGAGCTGTTTTTT
TRBV7-2	TRBD1	TRBJ2-5	16	NA	CASSSHQGAAGETQYF	TGTGCCAGCAGCTCACACCAGGGGGCGGCCGGGGAGACCCAGTACTTC
TRBV7-2	NA	TRBJ2-2	15	NA	CASSLNYFNTGELFF	TGTGCCAGCAGCTTAAACTACTTCAACACCGGGGAGCTGTTTTTT
TRBV11-3	NA	TRBJ2-2	16	NA	CASSGGGGPNTGELFF	TGTGCCAGCAGCGGGGGGGGCGGACCGAACACCGGGGAGCTGTTTTTT
TRBV18	NA	TRBJ1-2	13	NA	CASSPRRGHGYTF	TGTGCCAGCTCACCGAGGCGTGGTCATGGCTACACCTTC
TRBV28	NA	TRBJ1-6	11	NA	CASRGVSPLHF	TGTGCCAGCCGGGGGGTTTCACCCCTCCACTTT
TRBV7-9	NA	TRBJ1-2	14	NA	CASTIDHPIYGYTF	TGTGCCAGCACCATAGATCACCCTATCTATGGCTACACCTTC
TRBV7-2	NA	TRBJ2-2	15	NA	CASSRGTGDGGELFF	TGTGCCAGCAGCCGCGGGACCGGAGATGGCGGGGAGCTGTTTTTT
TRBV18	TRBD1	TRBJ1-2	15	NA	CASSVGQGSNYGYTF	TGTGCCAGCTCAGTCGGACAGGGATCCAACTATGGCTACACCTTC
TRBV6-5	NA	TRBJ1-1	13	NA	CASSYSQNTEAFF	TGTGCCAGCAGTTACTCACAGAACACTGAAGCTTTCTTT
TRBV11-2	NA	TRBJ2-7	16	NA	CASSPSGGESSYEQYF	TGTGCCAGCAGCCCCTCAGGCGGGGAGAGCTCCTACGAGCAGTACTTC
TRBV28	TRBD1	TRBJ1-4	15	NA	CASSLGTGGGEKLFF	TGTGCCAGCAGTTTGGGTACAGGGGGTGGTGAAAAACTGTTTTTT
TRBV7-9	NA	TRBJ2-3	15	NA	CASSLTRAYTDTQYF	TGTGCCAGCAGCTTAACCAGGGCTTACACAGATACGCAGTATTTT
TRBV18	NA	TRBJ2-5	17	few	CASSPSVLQGDQETQYF	TGTGCCAGCTCACCCAGTGTCCTACAGGGTGATCAAGAGACCCAGTACTTC
TRBV19	TRBD1	TRBJ2-7	15	NA	CASSTAGTGTYEQYF	TGTGCCAGTAGTACCGCCGGGACAGGAACCTACGAGCAGTACTTC
TRBV3-1/TRBV3-2	TRBD1	TRBJ1-2	14	once	CASSQGQGAAGYTF	TGTGCCAGCAGCCAAGGACAGGGGGCGGCTGGCTACACCTTC
TRBV12-3/TRBV12-4	TRBD1	TRBJ1-5	13	few	CASSSDRGEPQHF	TGTGCCAGCAGTAGCGACAGGGGCGAGCCCCAGCATTTT
TRBV12-3/TRBV12-4	TRBD2	TRBJ2-3	13	NA	CASSGGTRDTQYF	TGTGCCAGCAGCGGGGGGACCCGAGATACGCAGTATTTT
TRBV9	NA	TRBJ2-3	16	NA	CASSTAAGGITDTQYF	TGTGCCAGCAGCACGGCTGCCGGGGGAATCACAGATACGCAGTATTTT
TRBV19	NA	TRBJ1-1	15	NA	CASSNRDGGNTEAFF	TGTGCCAGTAGTAACCGGGACGGGGGGAACACTGAAGCTTTCTTT
TRBV3-1/TRBV3-2	NA	TRBJ1-1	14	once	CASSQGVPNTEAFF	TGTGCCAGCAGCCAGGGAGTCCCCAACACTGAAGCTTTCTTT